This TCR beta chain stems from a study of blood T cell repertoires in COVID-19. Per the original data handling: By means of reference gene primer amplification, nucleated cell counts were estimated. Libraries were prepared by immunoSEQ multiplex PCR; TCRdb keeps only in-frame clonotypes and omits some of them. That table supplies the V and J calls and clone size; D and trimming were determined from the DNA. This table holds a few hundred thousand clones, over 75% found once. CDR1 is SGDLS, CDR2 YYNGEE, per germline. Trimming removed 1 base from V and 7 bases from J; junction bases left unmatched: 7. CDR3 length: 14 amino acids.

The chain recombines TRBV9 with TRBJ1-2; 7 bases fit TRBD1. This sequence was found in a man in his fifties with active or convalescent COVID-19. The sample taken for sequencing was peripheral blood. CDR3 sequence: CASSVLEGAGGYTF. In DNA, the CDR3 is TGTGCCAGCAGCGTATTGGAGGGGGCTGGTGGCTACACCTTC.